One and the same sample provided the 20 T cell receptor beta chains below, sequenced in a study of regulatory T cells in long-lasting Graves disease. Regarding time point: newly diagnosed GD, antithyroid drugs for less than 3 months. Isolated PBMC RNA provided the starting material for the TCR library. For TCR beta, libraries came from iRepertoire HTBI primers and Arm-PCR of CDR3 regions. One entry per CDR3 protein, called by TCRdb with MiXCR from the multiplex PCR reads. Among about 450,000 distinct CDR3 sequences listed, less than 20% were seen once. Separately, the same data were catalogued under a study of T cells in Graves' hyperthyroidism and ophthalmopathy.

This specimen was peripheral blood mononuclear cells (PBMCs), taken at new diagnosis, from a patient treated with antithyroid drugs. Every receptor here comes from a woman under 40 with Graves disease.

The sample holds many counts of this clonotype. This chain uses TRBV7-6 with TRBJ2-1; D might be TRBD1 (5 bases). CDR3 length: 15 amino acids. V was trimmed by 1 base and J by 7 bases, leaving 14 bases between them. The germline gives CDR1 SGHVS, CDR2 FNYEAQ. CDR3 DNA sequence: TGTGCCAGCAGCTTAGTGGAAGGGGAATGGAATGAGCAGTTCTTC. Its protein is CASSLVEGEWNEQFF.

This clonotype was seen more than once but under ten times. In DNA form, the CDR3 reads TGCGCCAGCAGCCAAGTTACGTCAGTTCATGAGCAGTTCTTC. Protein product: CASSQVTSVHEQFF. V usage is TRBV4-1 and J usage is TRBJ2-1; D uncertain. The germline gives CDR1 MGHRA, CDR2 YSYEKL. Trimming took 1 base from V and 8 from J, leaving 12 bases between them. The CDR3 consists of 14 residues.

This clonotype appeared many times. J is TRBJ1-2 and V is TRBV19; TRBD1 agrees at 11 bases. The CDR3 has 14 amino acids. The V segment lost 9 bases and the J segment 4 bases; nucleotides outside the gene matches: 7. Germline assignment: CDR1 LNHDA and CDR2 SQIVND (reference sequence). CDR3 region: CASSPGTGGYGYTF. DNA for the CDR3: TGTGCCAGCAGCCCCGGGACAGGGGGCTATGGCTACACCTTC.

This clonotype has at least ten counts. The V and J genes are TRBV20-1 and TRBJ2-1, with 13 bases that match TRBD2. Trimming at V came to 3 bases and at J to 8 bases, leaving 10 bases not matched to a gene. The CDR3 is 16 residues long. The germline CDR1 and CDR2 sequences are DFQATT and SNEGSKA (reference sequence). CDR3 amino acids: CSASPGLAGSRDEQFF. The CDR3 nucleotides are TGCAGTGCTAGCCCGGGACTAGCGGGATCGCGCGATGAGCAGTTCTTC.

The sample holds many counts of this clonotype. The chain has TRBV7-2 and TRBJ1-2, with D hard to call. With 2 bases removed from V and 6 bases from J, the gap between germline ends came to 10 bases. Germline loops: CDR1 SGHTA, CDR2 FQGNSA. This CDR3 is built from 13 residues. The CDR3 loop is CASSLSLLDGYTF. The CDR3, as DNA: TGTGCCAGCAGCTTATCGTTGCTGGATGGCTACACCTTC.

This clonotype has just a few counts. The CDR3 here is CASSLDSNNSPLHF. For the CDR3, the DNA is TGTGCCAGCAGCCTCGACAGTAATAATTCACCCCTCCACTTT. The genes are TRBV7-9 and TRBJ1-6, with D possibly matching TRBD1 (5 bases). V was clipped by 5 bases and J by 5 bases, with 10 bases between them. The CDR3 length is 14 residues. Per germline, CDR1 SEHNR and CDR2 FQNEAQ (reference sequence).

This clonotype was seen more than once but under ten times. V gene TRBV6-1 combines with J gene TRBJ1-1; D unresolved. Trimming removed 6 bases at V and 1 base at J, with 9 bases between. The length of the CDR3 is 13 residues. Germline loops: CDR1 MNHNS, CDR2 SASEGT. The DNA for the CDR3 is TGTGCCAGCAGCTTCAGGAAGAACACTGAAGCTTTCTTT. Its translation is CASSFRKNTEAFF.

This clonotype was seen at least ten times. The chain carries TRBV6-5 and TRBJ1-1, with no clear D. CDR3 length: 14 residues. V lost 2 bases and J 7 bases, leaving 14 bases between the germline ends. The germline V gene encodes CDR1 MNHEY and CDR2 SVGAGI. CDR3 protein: CASSYQSSGSEAFF. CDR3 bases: TGTGCCAGCAGTTACCAATCCTCCGGGAGTGAAGCTTTCTTT.

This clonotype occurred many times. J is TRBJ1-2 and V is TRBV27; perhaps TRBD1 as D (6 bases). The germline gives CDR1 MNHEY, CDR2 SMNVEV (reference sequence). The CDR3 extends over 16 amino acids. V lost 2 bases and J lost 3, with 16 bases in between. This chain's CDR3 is CASSLQGTPTDYGYTF. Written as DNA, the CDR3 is TGTGCCAGCAGTTTACAGGGGACCCCTACCGACTATGGCTACACCTTC.

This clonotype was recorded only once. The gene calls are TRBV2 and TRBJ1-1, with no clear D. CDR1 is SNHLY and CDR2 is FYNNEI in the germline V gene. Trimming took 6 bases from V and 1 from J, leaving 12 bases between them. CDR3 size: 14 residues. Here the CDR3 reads CASRLAGGNTEAFF. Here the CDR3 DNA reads TGTGCCAGCAGACTAGCGGGAGGGAACACTGAAGCTTTCTTT.

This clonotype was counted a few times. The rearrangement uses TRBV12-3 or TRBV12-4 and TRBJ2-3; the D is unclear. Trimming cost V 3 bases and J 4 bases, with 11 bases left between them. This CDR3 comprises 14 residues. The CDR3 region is CASSFSRVADTQYF. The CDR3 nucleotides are TGTGCCAGCAGTTTCTCTAGGGTGGCAGATACGCAGTATTTT.

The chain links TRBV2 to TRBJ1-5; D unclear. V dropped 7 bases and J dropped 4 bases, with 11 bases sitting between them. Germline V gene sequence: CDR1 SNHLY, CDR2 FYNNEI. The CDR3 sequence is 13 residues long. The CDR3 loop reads CASNGVRNQPQHF. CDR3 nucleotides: TGTGCCAGCAATGGGGTGAGGAATCAGCCCCAGCATTTT.

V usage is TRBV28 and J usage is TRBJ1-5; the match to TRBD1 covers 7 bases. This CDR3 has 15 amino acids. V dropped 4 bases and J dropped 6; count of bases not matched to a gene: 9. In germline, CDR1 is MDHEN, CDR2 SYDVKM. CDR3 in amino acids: CASSSGVRGTQPQHF. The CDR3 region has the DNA TGTGCCAGCAGTTCAGGCGTCAGGGGGACTCAGCCCCAGCATTTT.

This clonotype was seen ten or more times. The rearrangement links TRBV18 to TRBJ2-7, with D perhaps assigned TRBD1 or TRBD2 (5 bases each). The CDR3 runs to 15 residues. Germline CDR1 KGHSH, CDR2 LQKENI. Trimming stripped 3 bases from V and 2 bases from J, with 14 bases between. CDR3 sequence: CASSPGTIQTYEQYF. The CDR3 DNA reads TGTGCCAGCTCACCTGGGACCATACAAACCTACGAGCAGTACTTC.

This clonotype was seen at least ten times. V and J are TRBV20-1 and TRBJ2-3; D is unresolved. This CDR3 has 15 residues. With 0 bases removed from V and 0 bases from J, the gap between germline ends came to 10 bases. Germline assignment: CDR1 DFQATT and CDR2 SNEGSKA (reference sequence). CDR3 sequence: CSARDWGSSTDTQYF. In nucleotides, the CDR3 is TGCAGTGCTAGAGATTGGGGTTCAAGCACAGATACGCAGTATTTT.

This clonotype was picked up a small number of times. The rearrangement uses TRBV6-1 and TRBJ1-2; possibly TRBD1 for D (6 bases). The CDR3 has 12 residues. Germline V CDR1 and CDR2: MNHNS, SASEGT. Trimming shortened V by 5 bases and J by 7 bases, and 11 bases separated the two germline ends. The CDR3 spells CASSTQGRGYTF. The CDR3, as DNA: TGTGCCAGCAGTACACAGGGTCGTGGCTACACCTTC.

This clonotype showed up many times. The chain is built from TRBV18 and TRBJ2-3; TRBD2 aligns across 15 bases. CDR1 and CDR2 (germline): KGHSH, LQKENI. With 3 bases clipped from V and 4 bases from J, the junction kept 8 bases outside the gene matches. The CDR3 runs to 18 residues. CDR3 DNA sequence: TGTGCCAGCTCACCCTGGACTAGCGGGAGGGCCCAAGCAGATACGCAGTATTTT. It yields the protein CASSPWTSGRAQADTQYF.

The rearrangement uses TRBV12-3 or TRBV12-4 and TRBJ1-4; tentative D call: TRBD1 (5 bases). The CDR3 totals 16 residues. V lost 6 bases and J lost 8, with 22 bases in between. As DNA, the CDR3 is TGTGCCAGCAGGCAAGAAACGGGGGGAGAGTCGGAAAAACTGTTTTTT. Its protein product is CASRQETGGESEKLFF.

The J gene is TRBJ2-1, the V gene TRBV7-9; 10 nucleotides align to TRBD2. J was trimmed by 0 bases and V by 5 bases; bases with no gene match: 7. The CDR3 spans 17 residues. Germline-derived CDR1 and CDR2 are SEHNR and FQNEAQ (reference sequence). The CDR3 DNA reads TGTGCCAGCAGCCAGGGACTAGCGAAAGGCTCCTACAATGAGCAGTTCTTC. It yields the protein CASSQGLAKGSYNEQFF.

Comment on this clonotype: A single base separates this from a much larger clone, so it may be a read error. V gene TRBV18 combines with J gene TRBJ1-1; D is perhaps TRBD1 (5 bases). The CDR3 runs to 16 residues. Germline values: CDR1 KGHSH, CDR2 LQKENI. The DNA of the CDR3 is TGTGCCAGCTCAAGTAGGGGTGGTGGGTCGAACACTGAAGGTTTCTTT. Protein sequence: CASSSRGGGSNTEGFF. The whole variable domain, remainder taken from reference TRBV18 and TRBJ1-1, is NAGVMQNPRHLVRRRGQEARLRCSPMKGHSHVYWYRQLPEEGLKFMVYLQKENIIDESGMPKERFSAEFPKEGPSILRIQQVVRGDSAAYFCASSSRGGGSNTEGFFGQGTRLTVV.